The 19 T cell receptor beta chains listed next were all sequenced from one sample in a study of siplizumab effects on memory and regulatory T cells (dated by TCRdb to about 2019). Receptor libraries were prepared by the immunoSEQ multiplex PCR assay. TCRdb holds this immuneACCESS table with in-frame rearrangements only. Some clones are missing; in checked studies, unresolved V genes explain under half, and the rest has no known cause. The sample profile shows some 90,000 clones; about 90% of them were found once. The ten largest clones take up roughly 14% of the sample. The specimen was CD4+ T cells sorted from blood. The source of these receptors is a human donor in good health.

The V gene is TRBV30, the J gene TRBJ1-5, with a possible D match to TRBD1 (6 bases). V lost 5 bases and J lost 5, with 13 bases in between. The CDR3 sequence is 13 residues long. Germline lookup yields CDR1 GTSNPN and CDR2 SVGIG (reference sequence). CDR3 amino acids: CAWGKNRDQPQHF. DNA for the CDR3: TGTGCCTGGGGTAAAAACAGGGATCAGCCCCAGCATTTT.

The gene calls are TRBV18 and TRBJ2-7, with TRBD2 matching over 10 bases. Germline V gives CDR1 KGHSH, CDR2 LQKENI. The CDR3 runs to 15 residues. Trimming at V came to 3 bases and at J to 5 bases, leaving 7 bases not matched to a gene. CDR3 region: CASSPLLAGVHEQYF. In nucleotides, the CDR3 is TGTGCCAGCTCACCCTTGCTAGCGGGAGTTCACGAGCAGTACTTC. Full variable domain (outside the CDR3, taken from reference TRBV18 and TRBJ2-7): NAGVMQNPRHLVRRRGQEARLRCSPMKGHSHVYWYRQLPEEGLKFMVYLQKENIIDESGMPKERFSAEFPKEGPSILRIQQVVRGDSAAYFCASSPLLAGVHEQYFGPGTRLTVT.

CDR3 amino acids: CASRDRGEQYF. Here the CDR3 DNA reads TGCGCCAGCAGAGACAGGGGCGAGCAGTACTTC. The genes are TRBV4-1 and TRBJ2-7; 8 bases agree with TRBD1. The CDR3 sequence is 11 residues long. Germline-derived CDR1 and CDR2 are MGHRA and YSYEKL. The ends lost 6 bases at V and 6 bases at J; junction bases unmatched: 1.

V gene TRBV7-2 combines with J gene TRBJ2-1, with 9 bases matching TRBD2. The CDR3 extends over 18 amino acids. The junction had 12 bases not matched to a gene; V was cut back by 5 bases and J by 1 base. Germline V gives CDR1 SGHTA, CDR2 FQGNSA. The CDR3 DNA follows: TGTGCCAGCAGCAGGGTAGGGGGAGCGGGAGGATCCTACAATGAGCAGTTCTTC. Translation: CASSRVGGAGGSYNEQFF.

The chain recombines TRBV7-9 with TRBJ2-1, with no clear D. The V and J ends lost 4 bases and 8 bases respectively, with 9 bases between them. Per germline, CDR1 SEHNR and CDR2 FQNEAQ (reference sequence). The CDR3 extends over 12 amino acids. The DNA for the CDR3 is TGTGCCAGCAGCTCCCCGACCGATGAGCAGTTCTTC. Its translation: CASSSPTDEQFF.

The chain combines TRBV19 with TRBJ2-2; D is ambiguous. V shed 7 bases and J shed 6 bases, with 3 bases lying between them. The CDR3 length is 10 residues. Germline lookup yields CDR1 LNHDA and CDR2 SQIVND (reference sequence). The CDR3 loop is CASKAGELFF. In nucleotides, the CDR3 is TGTGCCAGTAAGGCCGGGGAGCTGTTTTTT.

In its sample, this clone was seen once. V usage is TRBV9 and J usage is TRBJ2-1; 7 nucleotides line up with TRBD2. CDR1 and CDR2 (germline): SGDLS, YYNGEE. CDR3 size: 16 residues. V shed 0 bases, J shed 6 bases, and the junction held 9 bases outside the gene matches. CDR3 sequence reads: CASSVAGGGPFNEQFF. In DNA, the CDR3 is TGTGCCAGCAGCGTAGCGGGGGGAGGGCCGTTCAATGAGCAGTTCTTC.

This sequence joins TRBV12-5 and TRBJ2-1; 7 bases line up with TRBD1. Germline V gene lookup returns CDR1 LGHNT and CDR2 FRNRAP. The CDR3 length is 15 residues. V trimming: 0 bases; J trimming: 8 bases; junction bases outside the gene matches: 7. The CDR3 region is CASGLVQGVGDEQFF. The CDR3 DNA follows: TGTGCTAGTGGTTTGGTCCAGGGGGTCGGGGATGAGCAGTTCTTC.

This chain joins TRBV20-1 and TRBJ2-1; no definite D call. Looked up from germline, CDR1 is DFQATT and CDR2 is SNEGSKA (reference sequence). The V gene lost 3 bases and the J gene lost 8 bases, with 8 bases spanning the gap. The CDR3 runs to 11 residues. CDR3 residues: CSASKRDEQFF. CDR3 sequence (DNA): TGCAGTGCTAGTAAACGCGATGAGCAGTTCTTC.

The CDR3 nucleotides are TGTGCCAGCAGTGTGCCTACAGGGGTGCCTCCTGGGGCCAACGTCCTGACTTTC. It specifies CASSVPTGVPPGANVLTF. The chain couples TRBV6-1 to TRBJ2-6; 7 bases fit TRBD1. Germline V lookup: CDR1 MNHNS, CDR2 SASEGT. Trimming removed 4 bases from V and 2 bases from J; junction bases left unmatched: 11. The CDR3 is 18 residues long.

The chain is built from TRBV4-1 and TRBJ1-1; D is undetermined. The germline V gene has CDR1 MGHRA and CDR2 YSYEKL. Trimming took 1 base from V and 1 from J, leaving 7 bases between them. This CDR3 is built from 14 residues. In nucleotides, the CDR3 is TGCGCCAGCAGCCAAGCTTCGAGGAACACTGAAGCTTTCTTT. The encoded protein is CASSQASRNTEAFF.

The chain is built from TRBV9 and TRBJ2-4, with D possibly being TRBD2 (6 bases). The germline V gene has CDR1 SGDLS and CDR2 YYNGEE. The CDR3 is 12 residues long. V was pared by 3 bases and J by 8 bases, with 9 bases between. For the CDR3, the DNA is TGTGCCAGCAGCGGCACGGGGGACATTCAGTACTTC. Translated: CASSGTGDIQYF.

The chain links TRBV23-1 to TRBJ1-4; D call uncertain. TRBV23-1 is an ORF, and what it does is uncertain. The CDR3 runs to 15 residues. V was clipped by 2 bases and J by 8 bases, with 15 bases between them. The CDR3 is CASSQVGRAGEKLFF. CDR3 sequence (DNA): TGCGCCAGCAGTCAAGTAGGGCGGGCGGGGGAAAAACTGTTTTTT.

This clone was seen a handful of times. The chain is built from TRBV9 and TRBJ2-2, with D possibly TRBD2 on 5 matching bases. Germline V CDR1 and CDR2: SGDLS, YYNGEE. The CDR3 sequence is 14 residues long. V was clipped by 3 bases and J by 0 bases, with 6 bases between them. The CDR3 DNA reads TGTGCCAGCAGCGGTAGCGCGAACACCGGGGAGCTGTTTTTT. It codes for CASSGSANTGELFF.

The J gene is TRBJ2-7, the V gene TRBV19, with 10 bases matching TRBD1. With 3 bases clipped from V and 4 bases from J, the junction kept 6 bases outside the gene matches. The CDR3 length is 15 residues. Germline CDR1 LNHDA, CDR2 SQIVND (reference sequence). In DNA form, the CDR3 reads TGTGCCAGTAGTATCCGACGGGACAGGGGTTACGAGCAGTACTTC. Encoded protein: CASSIRRDRGYEQYF.

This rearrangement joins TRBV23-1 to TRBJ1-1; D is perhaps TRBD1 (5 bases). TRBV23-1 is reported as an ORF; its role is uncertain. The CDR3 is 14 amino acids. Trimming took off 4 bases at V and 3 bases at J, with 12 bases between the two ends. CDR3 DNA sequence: TGCGCCAGCAGTCGGGTGGGGGTGGACACTGAAGCTTTCTTT. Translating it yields CASSRVGVDTEAFF.

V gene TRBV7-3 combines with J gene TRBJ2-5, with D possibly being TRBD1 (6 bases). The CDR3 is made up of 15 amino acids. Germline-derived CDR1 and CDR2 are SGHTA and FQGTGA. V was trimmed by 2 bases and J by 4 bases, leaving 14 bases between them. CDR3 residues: CASSLLGARGETQYF. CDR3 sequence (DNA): TGTGCCAGCAGCTTACTGGGGGCCAGGGGAGAGACCCAGTACTTC.

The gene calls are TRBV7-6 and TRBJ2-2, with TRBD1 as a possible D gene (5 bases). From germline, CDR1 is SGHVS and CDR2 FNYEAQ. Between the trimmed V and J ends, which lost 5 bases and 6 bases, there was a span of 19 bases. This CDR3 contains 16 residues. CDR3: CASSRTLGRGSGELFF. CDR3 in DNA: TGTGCCAGCAGCCGTACTTTGGGTAGGGGCTCCGGGGAGCTGTTTTTT.

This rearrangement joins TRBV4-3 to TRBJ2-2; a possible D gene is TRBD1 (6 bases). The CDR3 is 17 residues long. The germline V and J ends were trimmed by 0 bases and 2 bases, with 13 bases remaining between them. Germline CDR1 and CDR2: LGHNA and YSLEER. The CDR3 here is CASSQDEGQRNTGELFF. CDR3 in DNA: TGCGCCAGCAGCCAAGATGAAGGACAGAGAAACACCGGGGAGCTGTTTTTT.